These T cell receptor beta chains were read from a single sample in a study of CDR3 diversity in severe acne. TCRdb reanalysed the PCR reads using MiXCR and keeps one entry per CDR3 protein. The sample includes about 90,000 distinct CDR3 sequences, about 48% of them seen just once. Sequences were obtained from blood. These TCRs come from a male donor in good health, serving as a control. The CDR3 runs from the conserved cysteine through the conserved F or W. The order of the fields is V gene, clone size, J gene, D gene, CDR3 protein, CDR3 DNA. D genes are given only for firm matches. Not every row has a clone size; where given, it reads once, few, many or a size class.

>TRBV28|-|TRBJ1-1|-
CASRRGGANTEAFF
TGTGCCAGCAGGCGAGGTGGGGCAAACACTGAAGCTTTCTTT
>TRBV2|few|TRBJ1-5|TRBD1
CASRTGEDQPQHF
TGTGCCAGCAGGACAGGGGAAGATCAGCCCCAGCATTTT
>TRBV7-9|few|TRBJ2-7|TRBD1
CASSLWGSGTVGEQYF
TGTGCCAGCAGCCTCTGGGGTTCCGGGACAGTGGGCGAGCAGTACTTC
>TRBV7-8|-|TRBJ2-6|-
CASSPRTGNTEAFFGANVLTF
-
>TRBV2|-|TRBJ1-1|-
CASSQGFTEAFF
TGTGCCAGCAGCCAAGGATTCACTGAAGCTTTCTTT
>TRBV20-1|-|TRBJ2-3|-
CSASASTDTQYF
TGCAGTGCTAGCGCCAGTACAGATACGCAGTATTTT
>TRBV7-9|-|TRBJ2-5|TRBD2
CASSPRLAEETQYF
TGTGCCAGCAGCCCGAGACTAGCGGAAGAGACCCAGTACTTC
>TRBV6-6|-|TRBJ2-2|TRBD1
CASSKGQGPPGELFF
TGTGCCAGCAGTAAGGGACAGGGGCCCCCCGGGGAGCTGTTTTTT
>TRBV20-1|-|TRBJ1-5|-
CSARRAGGSNQPQHF
TGCAGTGCTAGGCGAGCGGGAGGGAGCAATCAGCCCCAGCATTTT
>TRBV24-1|many|TRBJ1-5|-
CATSEGDNAGNQPQHF
TGTGCCACCAGTGAGGGGGACAACGCTGGCAATCAGCCCCAGCATTTT
>TRBV20-1|-|TRBJ1-2|-
CSALWGAGGYTF
TGCAGTGCTCTCTGGGGTGCTGGTGGCTACACCTTC
>TRBV6-5|few|TRBJ2-7|-
CASRAGGGGLIF
TGTGCCAGCAGGGCCGGGGGCGGGGGCCTTATCTTC
>TRBV6-6|-|TRBJ2-7|TRBD1
CASSSVPGQFDEQYF
TGTGCCAGCAGTTCCGTCCCGGGACAGTTCGACGAGCAGTACTTC
>TRBV20-1|-|TRBJ1-6|TRBD1
CSANRDRGNSPLHF
TGCAGCGCAAACCGGGACAGGGGTAATTCACCCCTCCACTTT
>TRBV27|-|TRBJ1-1|TRBD1
CASGNRGGQNTEAFF
TGTGCCAGCGGGAACAGGGGCGGACAAAACACTGAAGCTTTCTTT
>TRBV2|-|TRBJ2-5|-
CANSEAELETQYF
TGTGCCAACAGTGAAGCCGAACTAGAGACCCAGTACTTC
>TRBV5-1|-|TRBJ1-5|-
CASSPGGREGGNQPQHF
TGCGCCAGCAGCCCGGGGGGAAGAGAGGGCGGCAATCAGCCCCAGCATTTT
>TRBV20-1|once|TRBJ2-3|TRBD2
CSARDRGASGRTDTQYF
TGCAGTGCTAGAGATCGGGGGGCTAGCGGGAGGACAGATACGCAGTATTTT
>TRBV6-5|many|TRBJ1-5|TRBD1
CASSRDRGRNQPQHF
TGTGCCAGCAGCAGAGACAGGGGGCGCAATCAGCCCCAGCATTTT
>TRBV6-5|-|TRBJ1-5|TRBD1
CASSAGQGAEPQHF
TGTGCCAGCAGTGCCGGACAGGGGGCTGAGCCCCAGCATTTT
>TRBV19|many|TRBJ2-1|-
CASSISTFEQFF
TGTGCCAGTAGTATCTCGACTTTTGAGCAGTTCTTC
>TRBV7-9|-|TRBJ2-5|-
CAGSLSLGKETQYF
TGTGCCGGCAGCCTATCCCTCGGGAAAGAGACCCAGTACTTC
>TRBV5-1|many|TRBJ2-7|-
CASSLGQTRSTYEQYF
TGCGCCAGCAGCTTGGGCCAGACTAGGAGCACCTACGAGCAGTACTTC
>TRBV10-2|-|TRBJ2-1|TRBD2
CASTGGAGDYNEQFF
TGTGCCAGCACGGGGGGAGCGGGGGATTACAATGAGCAGTTCTTC
>TRBV20-1|-|TRBJ2-3|-
CSAGLGAATDTQCF
TGCAGTGCCGGCCTGGGGGCGGCGACAGATACGCAGTGTTTT
>TRBV20-1|few|TRBJ1-1|-
CSASLAAVDTEAFF
TGCAGTGCGTCCCTGGCGGCGGTGGATACTGAAGCTTTCTTT
>TRBV27|-|TRBJ2-7|TRBD1
CASSLSQGAYEQYF
TGTGCCAGCAGTTTAAGCCAGGGGGCCTACGAGCAGTACTTC
>TRBV25-1|-|TRBJ2-6|TRBD2
CASSWGGVGANVLTF
TGTGCCAGCAGTTGGGGGGGGGTTGGGGCCAACGTCCTGACTTTC
>TRBV9|-|TRBJ1-1|-
CASSVDAYTEAFF
TGTGCCAGCAGCGTAGATGCGTACACTGAAGCTTTCTTT
>TRBV20-1|few|TRBJ1-1|TRBD1
CSARGGQISFF
TGCAGTGCTAGGGGGGGACAGATATCTTTCTTT
>TRBV2|-|TRBJ1-2|-
CASSERQVYGYTF
TGTGCCAGCAGTGAAAGACAGGTGTATGGCTACACCTTC
>TRBV20-1|many|TRBJ2-5|-
CSARDALSVGETRYF
TGCAGTGCTAGAGATGCCTTGTCGGTGGGTGAGACCCGGTACTTC
>TRBV5-1|-|TRBJ1-1|TRBD1
CASTPTGENTEAFF
TGCGCCAGCACCCCCACAGGGGAGAACACTGAAGCTTTCTTT
>TRBV7-9|-|TRBJ2-7|TRBD2
CASSKGGGGRSSYEQYF
TGTGCCAGCAGCAAAGGAGGTGGCGGGAGGAGCTCCTACGAGCAGTACTTC
>TRBV4-1|-|TRBJ2-3|TRBD1
CASSRGTGRSTDTQYF
TGCGCCAGCAGCCGCGGGACAGGGCGAAGCACAGATACGCAGTATTTT
>TRBV7-2|-|TRBJ2-7|-
CASSLSLSYEQYF
TGTGCCAGCAGTTTATCTCTGTCCTACGAGCAGTACTTC
>TRBV29-1|few|TRBJ1-1|-
CSVVGAWGTEAFF
TGCAGCGTCGTTGGGGCGTGGGGCACTGAAGCTTTCTTT
>TRBV28|few|TRBJ2-7|TRBD2
CASSSKRGVYEQYF
TGTGCCAGCAGTTCAAAGCGGGGGGTGTACGAGCAGTACTTC
>TRBV6-1|few|TRBJ2-6|-
CASSLPESGANVLTF
TGTGCCAGCAGCCTACCGGAGTCAGGGGCCAACGTCCTGACTTTC
>TRBV5-5|-|TRBJ1-2|-
CASSLGSLGLGYTF
TGTGCCAGCAGCTTAGGAAGCCTCGGGCTTGGCTACACCTTC
>TRBV6-5|few|TRBJ1-2|TRBD1
CASTGQVGGYTF
TGTGCCAGCACCGGACAGGTTGGCGGCTACACCTTC
>TRBV20-1|-|TRBJ1-2|TRBD1
CSARGQGANGYTF
TGCAGTGCTAGAGGACAGGGGGCGAATGGCTACACCTTC
>TRBV5-6|many|TRBJ1-2|TRBD1
CASSPNEGARYGYTF
TGTGCCAGCAGCCCAAACGAGGGGGCTAGGTATGGCTACACCTTC
>TRBV27|many|TRBJ2-3|TRBD1
CASSPRQGVITDTQYF
TGTGCCAGCAGCCCACGACAGGGGGTGATCACAGATACGCAGTATTTT
>TRBV6-5|-|TRBJ1-1|-
CATRSGGHPGSPEAFF
TGTGCCACCAGGTCCGGGGGACACCCGGGTTCTCCTGAAGCTTTCTTT
>TRBV6-1|many|TRBJ2-5|-
CASSDSVEPRETQYF
TGTGCCAGCAGTGACTCTGTGGAACCTAGAGAGACCCAGTACTTC
>TRBV19|many|TRBJ2-5|-
CASSIAGGETQYF
TGTGCCAGTAGTATAGCGGGTGGAGAGACCCAGTACTTC
>TRBV2|many|TRBJ2-2|-
CASSEVTGLNTGELFF
TGTGCCAGCAGTGAAGTTACAGGACTGAACACCGGGGAGCTGTTTTTT